Listed below are T cell receptor beta chains from one sample, sequenced in a study of cytomegalovirus exposure and HLA in healthy donors. Assay: immunoSEQ multiplex PCR; the TCRdb copy retains only in-frame clones and omits some. This sample yields some 130,000 clones, of which about 66% are seen a single time; about 1.5% belongs to the top ten. Sequenced material: PBMCs. The receptor set was obtained from a human donor in good health. Both conserved end residues are part of each CDR3. D genes are given only for firm matches. Size tells how often a clone was seen (once, few, many) or the class of an expanded clone, and some rows leave it out.

TGTGCCAGCAGCACAGGGGGTACCAATCAGCCCCAGCATTTT	CASSTGGTNQPQHF	TRBV7-9	TRBJ1-5	TRBD1	NA
TGTGCCAGCAGCTTAAACAGGGACTCCTACGAGCAGTACTTC	CASSLNRDSYEQYF	TRBV11-3	TRBJ2-7	NA	few
TGTGCCAGCCAAGGACAGGGCTATCAGCCCCAGCATTTT	CASQGQGYQPQHF	TRBV28	TRBJ1-5	TRBD1	few
TGTGCCAGCAGCACAGGACAGGGTGATGGCTACACCTTC	CASSTGQGDGYTF	TRBV5-6	TRBJ1-2	TRBD1	NA
TGTGCCAGCAGACCCCGTGGGGAATTCGCCGGACTGGGGGAGCAGTACTTC	CASRPRGEFAGLGEQYF	TRBV28	TRBJ2-7	NA	NA
TGTGCCAGCAGTCCCCGAGGGGGCGCCTCCTACGAGCAGTACTTC	CASSPRGGASYEQYF	TRBV7-2	TRBJ2-7	TRBD1	NA
TGTGCCAGCAGCGTAGGGCAGGCCAATCCCTCTGGCGGGAGTAGCACAGATACGCAGTATTTT	CASSVGQANPSGGSSTDTQYF	TRBV9	TRBJ2-3	TRBD2	NA
TGTGCCAGCAGCTCAAGGACAGATCCCCATACCATATATTTT	CASSSRTDPHTIYF	TRBV7-9	TRBJ1-3	NA	NA
TGTGCCAGCAGCTTAACCCGTACTAGCGTCGGGTGGTACGAGCAGTACTTC	CASSLTRTSVGWYEQYF	TRBV7-2	TRBJ2-7	TRBD2	NA
TGCAGCGTTCAGGGGTTCTCTGGAAACACCATATATTTT	CSVQGFSGNTIYF	TRBV29-1	TRBJ1-3	NA	few
TGTGCCAGCTCTCGCAATCCCGGGACTAGCGGGATGGGGGTTTCCGATGAGCAGTTCTTC	CASSRNPGTSGMGVSDEQFF	TRBV18	TRBJ2-1	TRBD2	NA
TGCAGCGTCGCTAGCGGGGACTACAATGAGCAGTTCTTC	CSVASGDYNEQFF	TRBV29-1	TRBJ2-1	TRBD2	NA
TGTGCCAGCAGTGCGGGGTCTGGGGCCAACGTCCTGACTTTC	CASSAGSGANVLTF	TRBV25-1	TRBJ2-6	NA	NA
TGTGCCAGCAGTCTGATCAGGGGCCTCTCCTACGAGCAGTACTTC	CASSLIRGLSYEQYF	TRBV28	TRBJ2-7	NA	NA
TGCGCCAGCAGCCAAGACTCCCGGGACAGGGCTGGCAATCAGCCCCAGCATTTT	CASSQDSRDRAGNQPQHF	TRBV4-1	TRBJ1-5	TRBD1	NA
TGTGCCAGTAGTAGAGCCGACACCACTGGCTATGGCTACACCTTC	CASSRADTTGYGYTF	TRBV19	TRBJ1-2	NA	NA
TGTGCCAGCAGCTTCGGGAGGGGCTATCAGCCCCAGCATTTT	CASSFGRGYQPQHF	TRBV7-9	TRBJ1-5	NA	few
TGCGCCAGCAGCTCGGGACTAAATAATGAGCAGTTCTTC	CASSSGLNNEQFF	TRBV5-1	TRBJ2-1	TRBD2	NA
TGTGCCAGCAGCCAAGATGGGGGGGACTTTCCATTCTCCTACGAGCAGTACTTC	CASSQDGGDFPFSYEQYF	TRBV4-2	TRBJ2-7	TRBD2	few
TGTGCCAGCAGTGATGGAGGGCGGTATTTGCCCCAGCATTTT	CASSDGGRYLPQHF	TRBV6-1	TRBJ1-5	NA	NA
TGCGCCAGCAGCTTGGTCATTTCGGGGGGAGGCTACGAGCAGTACTTC	CASSLVISGGGYEQYF	TRBV5-1	TRBJ2-7	TRBD2	NA
TGTGCCAGCAGCTTAGCGTTCGGCGGGAGTGGCAATGAGCAGTTCTTC	CASSLAFGGSGNEQFF	TRBV7-9	TRBJ2-1	TRBD2	NA
TGCGCCAGCAGCTTGGAGATCGGGGGGTACGAGCAGTACTTC	CASSLEIGGYEQYF	TRBV5-1	TRBJ2-7	TRBD2	few
TGTGCCAGTACAGGGTCTAGATATGGCTACACCTTC	CASTGSRYGYTF	TRBV19	TRBJ1-2	NA	few
TGTGCCAGCAGCTTGGACCAGGGGGGCACTGAAGCTTTCTTT	CASSLDQGGTEAFF	TRBV5-5	TRBJ1-1	TRBD1	NA
TGTGCCAGCAAGAGGGTACAGACTAACTATGGCTACACCTTC	CASKRVQTNYGYTF	TRBV2	TRBJ1-2	NA	once
TGCGCCAGCAGTCAATCGAGCGGGAGGGCTTTACGCCGCGAGCAGTACTTC	CASSQSSGRALRREQYF	TRBV23-1	TRBJ2-7	TRBD2	once
TGTGCCAGCAGCCAGGCCGGAGGGAATGAGCAGTTCTTC	CASSQAGGNEQFF	TRBV5-4	TRBJ2-1	NA	NA
TGTGCCAGCAGCTCACCCGGGACTAGCGGGAGGTACGAGCAGTACTTC	CASSSPGTSGRYEQYF	TRBV11-3	TRBJ2-7	TRBD2	NA
TGTGCCACCAGCAGAGCTAAAAATAGTGGCTACACCTTC	CATSRAKNSGYTF	TRBV15	TRBJ1-2	NA	NA
TGTGCCAGCAGCTACAAGCGGGAGCAGTACTTC	CASSYKREQYF	TRBV11-3	TRBJ2-7	NA	NA
TGTGCCAGCAGCTTTGCGGGTCAGCAAGAGACCCAGTACTTC	CASSFAGQQETQYF	TRBV5-4	TRBJ2-5	NA	few
TGTGCCAGAGGAGATACGGGGTTCGAGCAGTACTTC	CARGDTGFEQYF	TRBV27	TRBJ2-7	NA	NA
TGTGCCAGCAGTTACGACCAAGGAGACTACGAGCAGTACTTC	CASSYDQGDYEQYF	TRBV6-6	TRBJ2-7	NA	NA
TGTGCCAGCAGTGGACTAGCGGGGACTTACGAGCAGTACTTC	CASSGLAGTYEQYF	TRBV28	TRBJ2-7	TRBD2	few
TGTGCCAGCAGCCAAGGACTAGCGGGAACTTACGAGCAGTACTTC	CASSQGLAGTYEQYF	TRBV11-2	TRBJ2-7	TRBD2	NA
TGTGCCAGCAGCACGCTACAGGGATCGTTGGTTGAAGCTTTCTTT	CASSTLQGSLVEAFF	TRBV13	TRBJ1-1	NA	NA
TGTGCCACCAGCAGAAACTATGGAGATAATGAGCAGTTCTTC	CATSRNYGDNEQFF	TRBV15	TRBJ2-1	NA	few
TGTGCCAGCAGCTTAGATCTGGGGCTAGCGGTAACCTACGAGCAGTACTTC	CASSLDLGLAVTYEQYF	TRBV11-3	TRBJ2-7	TRBD2	once
TGTGCCAGCAGTGAATATGGGGGGATCAATGAAAAACTGTTTTTT	CASSEYGGINEKLFF	TRBV6-1	TRBJ1-4	NA	NA
TGTGCCAGTAGTATGACAGAATACACCGGGGAGCTGTTTTTT	CASSMTEYTGELFF	TRBV19	TRBJ2-2	NA	NA
TGCGCCAGCAGCTTGGGGCACGTGAACACCGGGGAGCTGTTTTTT	CASSLGHVNTGELFF	TRBV5-1	TRBJ2-2	NA	few
TGTGCCAGCAGTTACCTCAGGGTTAAGGGGAACACTGAAGCTTTCTTT	CASSYLRVKGNTEAFF	TRBV6-5	TRBJ1-1	NA	NA
TGTGCCAGCAGTCGGCTAGCGGGGGGTACCTACGAGCAGTACTTC	CASSRLAGGTYEQYF	TRBV11-2	TRBJ2-7	TRBD2	few
TGCGCCAGCAGCCAAGATCCGAATCAGCCCCAGCATTTT	CASSQDPNQPQHF	TRBV4-1	TRBJ1-5	NA	few
TGTGCCAGCAGTTTACTAGCGGGAGATGGGCAAGAGACCCAGTACTTC	CASSLLAGDGQETQYF	TRBV27	TRBJ2-5	TRBD2	NA
TGTGCCAGCAGTCGCCGGGACACTTACTCCTACGAGCAGTACTTC	CASSRRDTYSYEQYF	TRBV28	TRBJ2-7	NA	few
TGTGCCAGCTCCCCCCGGACAGGCACTGAAGCTTTCTTT	CASSPRTGTEAFF	TRBV18	TRBJ1-1	TRBD1	NA
TGTGCAAGTCGCGCAAGCCAGGATTGGGGGGAGGATGTCACAGATACGCAGTATTTT	CASRASQDWGEDVTDTQYF	TRBV12-2	TRBJ2-3	NA	NA
TGTGCCACCCGGTCCTTAGCGGGAGACGCAGATACGCAGTATTTT	CATRSLAGDADTQYF	TRBV19	TRBJ2-3	TRBD2	few
TGTGCCATCAGTAGGACAGGGGGCACAGATACGCAGTATTTT	CAISRTGGTDTQYF	TRBV10-3	TRBJ2-3	TRBD1	few
TGTGCCAGCAGCGTAGCTACAGCGGACACTGAAGCTTTCTTT	CASSVATADTEAFF	TRBV9	TRBJ1-1	NA	few